This T cell receptor beta chain is drawn from a study of response to subunit inactivated influenza vaccine. Germline-derived CDR1 and CDR2 are SGHRS and YFSETQ. V was pared by 4 bases and J by 10 bases, with 12 bases of the junction left unmatched. CDR3 size: 16 residues. TCRdb re-called the RT-PCR reads through MiXCR, storing one row per CDR3 protein. There are about 500,000 distinct CDR3 sequences in the sample; 16% occur only once, and around 3% lies in the top ten. This clonotype has only a few counts. The chain employs TRBV5-1 and TRBJ1-6, with 9 bases that match TRBD1. This clonotype was obtained from a man aged 50 to 69 who received an inactivated influenza vaccine. Sequenced here: CD4+ T cells sorted from PBMCs, sampled about 24 months after vaccination. CDR3 coding DNA: TGCGCCAGCAGCCTGGAGGGACAGGGTTGGAGATCACCCCTCCACTTT. It yields the protein CASSLEGQGWRSPLHF.